This TCR beta chain was identified during a study of cytomegalovirus exposure and HLA in healthy donors. For the study at large: The roughly 120 validation repertoires, a later analysis reported, used the same platform as the approximately 630 first-cohort repertoires.

Concerning this clone: What it recognizes is unknown.

Points from the study as a whole: With high specificity and sensitivity, the classifier reportedly diagnosed cytomegalovirus status.

The assay was immunoSEQ multiplex PCR, and TCRdb's table has in-frame clones only and misses some. The sample lists about 270,000 clones; 80% to 90% were seen once. V was pared by 5 bases and J by 1 base, with 15 bases between. This CDR3 is built from 15 residues. Germline V gives CDR1 GTSNPN, CDR2 SVGIG (reference sequence). This TCR was sampled from a woman aged 18-30 years in good health and CMV-seronegative. The specimen sequenced was PBMCs. The rearrangement links TRBV30 to TRBJ1-3; D gene ambiguous. CDR3 nucleotides: TGTGCCTGGGGAAGGTACAGTCAGTCTGGAAACACCATATATTTT. Its translation is CAWGRYSQSGNTIYF.